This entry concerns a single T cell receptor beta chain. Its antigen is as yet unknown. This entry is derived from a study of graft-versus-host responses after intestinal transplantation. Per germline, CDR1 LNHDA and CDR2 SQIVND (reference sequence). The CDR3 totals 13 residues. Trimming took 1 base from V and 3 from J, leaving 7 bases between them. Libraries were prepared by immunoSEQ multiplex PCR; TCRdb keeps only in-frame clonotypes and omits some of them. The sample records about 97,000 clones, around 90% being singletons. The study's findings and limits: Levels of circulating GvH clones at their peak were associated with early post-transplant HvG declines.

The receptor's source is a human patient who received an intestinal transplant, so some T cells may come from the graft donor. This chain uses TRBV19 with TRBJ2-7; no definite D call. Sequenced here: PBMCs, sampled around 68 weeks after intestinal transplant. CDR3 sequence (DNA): TGTGCCAGTAGTATAGGAAGCTACTACGAGCAGTACTTC. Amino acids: CASSIGSYYEQYF.